The present TCR beta chain was sequenced within a study of blood T cell repertoires in COVID-19. V lost 5 bases, J lost 7 bases, and 17 bases lay in between. CDR3 length: 14 residues. CDR1 and CDR2 (germline): PRHDT, FYEKMQ (reference sequence). Assay used: immunoSEQ multiplex PCR; TCRdb lists only in-frame clones, some missing. Of more than 150,000 clones listed, around nine tenths are singletons. This receptor was obtained from a young woman who had recovered from COVID-19. This rearrangement joins TRBV13 to TRBJ1-1; D is undetermined. The sequencing sample was made of peripheral blood. As DNA, the CDR3 is TGTGCCAGCAGCCCTAGTCCCCAGCGTGATGAAGCTTTCTTT. Residues: CASSPSPQRDEAFF. The full variable domain, with the rest looked up from reference TRBV13 and TRBJ1-1, is AAGVIQSPRHLIKEKRETATLKCYPIPRHDTVYWYQQGPGQDPQFLISFYEKMQSDKGSIPDRFSAQQFSDYHSELNMSSLELGDSALYFCASSPSPQRDEAFFGQGTRLTVV.